These T cell receptor beta chains were read from a single sample in a study of blood T cell repertoires in COVID-19. This table comes from immunoSEQ multiplex PCR, and its TCRdb copy is limited to in-frame clones, with some not included. Here the sample spans over 400,000 clones, 70% to 90% being singletons. Input material: peripheral blood. These receptors originate from a woman younger than 45 with active or convalescent COVID-19. Both conserved end residues are part of each CDR3. D genes are given only for firm matches. Size tells how often a clone was seen (once, few, many) or the class of an expanded clone, and some rows leave it out.

D gene,clone size,V gene,J gene,CDR3 protein,CDR3 DNA
.,few,TRBV27,TRBJ2-7,CASSPVGGWSDEQYF,TGTGCCAGCAGTCCCGTCGGAGGGTGGTCGGACGAGCAGTACTTC
.,.,TRBV27,TRBJ1-1,CASSSLPGLANTEAFF,TGTGCCAGCAGTTCCCTCCCCGGGCTAGCCAACACTGAAGCTTTCTTT
TRBD2,.,TRBV5-5,TRBJ2-3,CASSPGTSGPTDTQYF,TGTGCCAGCAGCCCTGGGACTAGCGGACCCACAGATACGCAGTATTTT
.,.,TRBV5-1,TRBJ2-1,CASSLEGGRYNEQFF,TGCGCCAGCAGCTTGGAGGGAGGAAGGTACAATGAGCAGTTCTTC
TRBD1,.,TRBV30,TRBJ2-2,CAGRQGNTGELFF,TGTGCCGGGCGACAGGGAAACACCGGGGAGCTGTTTTTT
TRBD1,.,TRBV19,TRBJ2-3,CASRDPGGTDTQYF,TGTGCCAGTAGGGACCCAGGGGGAACAGATACGCAGTATTTT
TRBD1,.,TRBV13,TRBJ2-7,CASSLRDRDYEQYF,TGTGCCAGCAGCTTACGGGACAGGGACTACGAGCAGTACTTC
.,.,TRBV25-1,TRBJ1-3,CASSEHQGNRDTIYF,TGTGCCAGCAGTGAACATCAGGGGAATAGGGACACCATATATTTT
TRBD1,.,TRBV6-5,TRBJ1-1,CASSRQGDTEAFF,TGTGCCAGCAGTCGACAGGGTGACACTGAAGCTTTCTTT
TRBD1,.,TRBV7-8,TRBJ1-2,CASSLEGIAGTGGDNGYTF,TGTGCCAGCAGCTTAGAAGGCATTGCCGGGACAGGGGGTGATAATGGCTACACCTTC
.,.,TRBV29-1,TRBJ1-2,CSVEEVGYGYTF,TGCAGCGTTGAAGAAGTCGGCTATGGCTACACCTTC
TRBD2,.,TRBV9,TRBJ2-5,CASSFGLAGNQETQYF,TGTGCCAGCAGCTTTGGACTAGCGGGGAACCAAGAGACCCAGTACTTC
TRBD1,.,TRBV2,TRBJ2-7,CASRAGQGPHEEQYF,TGTGCCAGCAGGGCCGGACAGGGTCCTCACGAGGAGCAGTACTTC